The text below deals with one TCR beta chain. This CDR3 is built from 14 residues. Trimming removed 6 bases at V and 2 bases at J, with 13 bases between. From germline, CDR1 is MNHNS and CDR2 SASEGT. This sample is part of a study of shared clonotypes between healthy human individuals. The repertoire was sequenced with immunoSEQ multiplex PCR; TCRdb's copy has only in-frame clones and lacks some. Here the sample spans around 1.4 million clones, 97% to 99% being singletons. This rearrangement joins TRBV6-1 to TRBJ2-5; weak D call: TRBD1 (6 bases). Sample: naive CD4+ T cells sorted from blood. Described subset: CD45RA+ positively selected. This sequence originates from a man under 40 in good health. DNA for the CDR3: TGTGCCAGCAGAGCCTGGGGACAACAAGAGACCCAGTACTTC. This encodes CASRAWGQQETQYF.